The source of this T cell receptor (beta chain) is a study of shared clonotypes between healthy human individuals. The naive CD8 fraction comprised CD45RO-negative cells positively selected for CCR7 and excluded terminally differentiated effector memory CD45RA+ cells. Those who donated were healthy HIV-negative adults, with no recent acute infections or vaccinations reported. Regarding this clone: As yet, its antigen is unknown.

Broader study findings: Sharing of clonotypes among donors was expected to vary with sequencing depth.

This table comes from immunoSEQ multiplex PCR, and its TCRdb copy is limited to in-frame clones, with some not included. In the table there are around 1,900,000 clones, around 93% of which are singletons. The CDR3 is made up of 18 amino acids. J gave up 2 bases and V 0 bases, and 6 bases lay outside the gene matches. In germline, CDR1 is SGHRS, CDR2 YFSETQ. Sequencing was carried out using naive CD8+ T cells from PBMCs. The receptor's source is a man aged 18 to 35 in good health. Some clones in this sample may be carry-over from other donors' samples. V is TRBV5-1 and J is TRBJ2-1, with 12 bases lining up with TRBD2. CDR3: CASSLGASGRVPYNEQFF. DNA of the CDR3: TGCGCCAGCAGCTTGGGAGCTAGCGGGAGGGTCCCCTACAATGAGCAGTTCTTC. The full variable domain, its missing parts supplied by reference TRBV5-1 and TRBJ2-1, is KAGVTQTPRYLIKTRGQQVTLSCSPISGHRSVSWYQQTPGQGLQFLFEYFSETQRNKGNFPGRFSGRQFSNSRSEMNVSTLELGDSALYLCASSLGASGRVPYNEQFFGPGTRLTVL.